These 22 T cell receptor beta chains came from one sample sequenced in a study of blood T cell repertoires in COVID-19. The repertoire was sequenced with immunoSEQ multiplex PCR; TCRdb's copy has only in-frame clones and lacks some. The sample shows around 370,000 clones, more than 75% of them seen only once. Sequenced: peripheral blood. The receptors originated from a woman aged 18-29 years who had recovered from COVID-19.

This clone was observed a single time. CDR3 DNA: TGTGCCAGCAGCTATGGACTAGCGGGAGTAGGGGATACGCAGTATTTT. It yields the protein CASSYGLAGVGDTQYF. This chain joins TRBV7-2 and TRBJ2-3; 13 bases are a match to TRBD2. The CDR3 loop spans 16 amino acids. Germline CDR1 reads SGHTA; CDR2 reads FQGNSA. V gave up 4 bases and J gave up 6 bases; unmatched junction bases: 7.

The chain has TRBV6-5 and TRBJ2-5; TRBD2 might be the D (5 bases). Trimming shortened V by 4 bases and J by 5 bases, and 14 bases separated the two germline ends. Germline loops: CDR1 MNHEY, CDR2 SVGAGI. This CDR3 has 14 amino acids. CDR3 in DNA: TGTGCCAGCAGTTTAGGAGGAGAGTTCGAGACCCAGTACTTC. Its translation is CASSLGGEFETQYF.

The V call is TRBV30, the J call TRBJ2-2, with D possibly being TRBD1 (5 bases). V was clipped by 2 bases and J by 4 bases, with 8 bases between them. This CDR3 has 13 residues. Looked up from germline, CDR1 is GTSNPN and CDR2 is SVGIG (reference sequence). The CDR3, as DNA: TGTGCCTGGAGTATAACAGGCACCGGGGAGCTGTTTTTT. It encodes CAWSITGTGELFF.

This chain connects TRBV7-2 to TRBJ1-2; no clear D gene. Trimming pared 5 bases from V and 2 bases from J, leaving 12 bases between. The CDR3 loop spans 14 amino acids. Germline V gene lookup returns CDR1 SGHTA and CDR2 FQGNSA. The CDR3 coding sequence is TGTGCCAGCAGCGCTAAACCGCAAAACTATGGCTACACCTTC. Translated, it gives CASSAKPQNYGYTF.

This clone was recorded only once. This rearrangement joins TRBV5-6 to TRBJ2-3, with TRBD2 matching over 10 bases. CDR3 size: 14 residues. J was trimmed by 5 bases and V by 0 bases; bases with no gene match: 0. CDR1 is SGHDT and CDR2 is YYEEEE in the germline V gene. The CDR3 DNA sequence: TGTGCCAGCAGCTTGGTAGCGGGAGGAGATACGCAGTATTTT. Translation: CASSLVAGGDTQYF.

The chain links TRBV10-1 to TRBJ2-2; 9 bases map to TRBD2. This CDR3 contains 15 residues. The V gene end was trimmed by 6 bases and the J gene end by 1 base; junction bases not matched to a gene: 3. CDR1 and CDR2 (germline): WNHNN, SYGVQD (reference sequence). The chain's CDR3 is CASSQAGGNTGELFF. CDR3 nucleotide sequence: TGCGCCAGCAGCCAAGCGGGAGGGAACACCGGGGAGCTGTTTTTT.

The rearrangement uses TRBV2 and TRBJ2-3, with 8 bases that match TRBD2. CDR1 and CDR2 (germline): SNHLY, FYNNEI. The CDR3 is made up of 15 amino acids. The V segment lost 7 bases and the J segment 1 base; nucleotides outside the gene matches: 7. The CDR3 DNA reads TGTGCCAGCACCAGCGGGAGACAGGGCACAGATACGCAGTATTTT. As protein: CASTSGRQGTDTQYF.

This chain joins TRBV29-1 and TRBJ1-4; a possible D gene is TRBD1 (5 bases). V was pared by 4 bases and J by 6 bases, with 15 bases between. CDR1 is SQVTM and CDR2 is ANQGSEA in the germline V gene. CDR3 size: 14 residues. CDR3 in amino acids: CSVGSTDSYEKLFF. DNA for the CDR3: TGCAGCGTTGGTTCGACAGACTCGTATGAAAAACTGTTTTTT.

The V call is TRBV7-9, the J call TRBJ2-5, with D possibly matching TRBD2 (6 bases). The germline V gene encodes CDR1 SEHNR and CDR2 FQNEAQ (reference sequence). This CDR3 has 16 amino acids. Trimming left V 0 bases short and J 3 bases short, with 14 bases between. CDR3 protein: CASSLARVTREETQYF. Here the CDR3 DNA reads TGTGCCAGCAGCTTAGCGCGAGTGACTAGAGAAGAGACCCAGTACTTC.

V usage is TRBV5-1 and J usage is TRBJ2-1; 11 bases are a match to TRBD2. Looked up from germline, CDR1 is SGHRS and CDR2 is YFSETQ. The CDR3 is 15 amino acids. J lost 9 bases, V lost 5 bases, and 10 bases had no gene match. This CDR3 reads CASRRTSGSFREQFF. The CDR3 DNA reads TGCGCCAGCAGGCGGACTAGCGGGTCTTTCCGTGAGCAGTTCTTC.

This chain connects TRBV11-3 to TRBJ2-2; 7 nucleotides align to TRBD1. The CDR3 sequence is 15 residues long. V gave up 4 bases and J gave up 0 bases; unmatched junction bases: 2. Looked up from germline, CDR1 is SGHNT and CDR2 is YENEEA. CDR3 residues: CASSSQGTNTGELFF. CDR3 sequence (DNA): TGTGCCAGCAGCTCACAGGGGACGAACACCGGGGAGCTGTTTTTT.

This clone was detected only once. The chain recombines TRBV7-9 with TRBJ2-1; TRBD1 agrees at 8 bases. Germline CDR1 and CDR2: SEHNR and FQNEAQ (reference sequence). This CDR3 region has 14 residues. V gave up 1 base and J gave up 4 bases; unmatched junction bases: 0. The CDR3 sequence is CASSLGTGYNEQFF. The CDR3 DNA reads as TGTGCCAGCAGCTTAGGGACAGGGTACAATGAGCAGTTCTTC.

V and J are TRBV5-1 and TRBJ2-2; unclear D gene. The ends were cut back, 1 base at V and 7 bases at J, with 14 bases in the middle. Germline CDR1 reads SGHRS; CDR2 reads YFSETQ. CDR3 length: 15 residues. CDR3 region: CASSLRGPRDGELFF. Here the CDR3 DNA reads TGCGCCAGCAGCTTGCGTGGTCCTCGAGACGGGGAGCTGTTTTTT. The whole variable domain, filled in from reference TRBV5-1 and TRBJ2-2, reads KAGVTQTPRYLIKTRGQQVTLSCSPISGHRSVSWYQQTPGQGLQFLFEYFSETQRNKGNFPGRFSGRQFSNSRSEMNVSTLELGDSALYLCASSLRGPRDGELFFGEGSRLTVL.

V and J are TRBV2 and TRBJ2-7, with a weak D call TRBD1 (6 bases). The germline gives CDR1 SNHLY, CDR2 FYNNEI. V dropped 6 bases and J dropped 4 bases, with 13 bases sitting between them. The CDR3 sequence is 13 residues long. The CDR3 loop reads CASRLDRPYEQYV. The CDR3 DNA sequence: TGTGCCAGCAGACTCGACAGGCCTTACGAGCAGTACGTC.

The chain joins TRBV7-2 to TRBJ2-3, with D possibly TRBD2 on 6 matching bases. Germline values: CDR1 SGHTA, CDR2 FQGNSA. V was trimmed by 5 bases and J by 7 bases, leaving 22 bases between them. The CDR3 sequence is 16 residues long. The CDR3 region is CASSPPGLSVTYTQYF. The CDR3, as DNA: TGTGCCAGCAGCCCCCCGGGACTCTCTGTAACTTATACGCAGTATTTT.

V usage is TRBV7-9 and J usage is TRBJ1-2; TRBD1 matches at 8 bases. This CDR3 has 16 residues. Germline V CDR1 and CDR2: SEHNR, FQNEAQ (reference sequence). J was trimmed by 5 bases and V by 4 bases; bases with no gene match: 12. This CDR3 reads CASSSAGTGLYYGYTF. The CDR3 DNA sequence: TGTGCCAGCAGCTCCGCCGGGACAGGCCTCTATTATGGCTACACCTTC.

V gene TRBV6-4 combines with J gene TRBJ1-1, with TRBD1 matching over 10 bases. Trimming cost V 7 bases and J 0 bases; bases outside gene matches: 8. The length of the CDR3 is 16 residues. CDR1 and CDR2 from the germline V gene are MRHNA and SNTAGT. The CDR3 DNA reads as TGTGCCAGCATTCGACAGGGGGCGCCTTTGAACACTGAAGCTTTCTTT. Translation gives CASIRQGAPLNTEAFF.

This rearrangement joins TRBV3-1 (or the pseudogene TRBV3-2) to TRBJ2-1; 8 bases line up with TRBD1. V was pared by 0 bases and J by 2 bases, with 3 bases of the junction left unmatched. The V gene's germline CDR1 is LGHDT and CDR2 YNNKEL (reference sequence). CDR3 length: 16 residues. The CDR3 sequence: CASSQETGGTYNEQFF. The CDR3 DNA follows: TGTGCCAGCAGCCAAGAAACAGGGGGAACCTACAATGAGCAGTTCTTC.

This clone was picked up one time. The chain links TRBV6-2 or TRBV6-3 to TRBJ2-3; 7 bases are a match to TRBD1. Germline CDR1 is MNHEY and CDR2 is SVGEGT. Trimming removed 2 bases from V and 9 bases from J; junction bases left unmatched: 20. The CDR3 length is 18 residues. The chain's CDR3 is CASSYPRQLPGQKGTQYF. Written as DNA, the CDR3 is TGTGCCAGCAGTTACCCCAGACAGCTCCCGGGACAGAAGGGGACGCAGTATTTT.

The V call is TRBV7-2, the J call TRBJ2-1; TRBD2 might be the D (5 bases). Germline lookup yields CDR1 SGHTA and CDR2 FQGNSA. This CDR3 contains 16 residues. V dropped 5 bases and J dropped 6 bases, with 20 bases sitting between them. The CDR3 protein is CASSVLVASRLNEQFF. The CDR3 bases are TGTGCCAGCAGCGTCCTAGTGGCTAGCCGCCTCAATGAGCAGTTCTTC.

V and J are TRBV5-1 and TRBJ2-2; D may be TRBD1 (5 bases). The CDR3 runs to 16 residues. In germline, CDR1 is SGHRS, CDR2 YFSETQ. V lost 0 bases and J 3 bases, leaving 12 bases between the germline ends. CDR3 coding DNA: TGCGCCAGCAGCTTGGCAGGGTCACAGGACACCGGGGAGCTGTTTTTT. Residues: CASSLAGSQDTGELFF.

The chain employs TRBV19 and TRBJ2-1; 8 bases are a match to TRBD2. Germline V gene lookup returns CDR1 LNHDA and CDR2 SQIVND (reference sequence). This CDR3 contains 16 residues. After removal of 6 bases from V and 3 bases from J, the junction contained 10 bases not matched to a gene. CDR3 nucleotides: TGTGCCAGTAGCCCAGCCCCTAGCGGGTACTACAATGAGCAGTTCTTC. Its protein is CASSPAPSGYYNEQFF.